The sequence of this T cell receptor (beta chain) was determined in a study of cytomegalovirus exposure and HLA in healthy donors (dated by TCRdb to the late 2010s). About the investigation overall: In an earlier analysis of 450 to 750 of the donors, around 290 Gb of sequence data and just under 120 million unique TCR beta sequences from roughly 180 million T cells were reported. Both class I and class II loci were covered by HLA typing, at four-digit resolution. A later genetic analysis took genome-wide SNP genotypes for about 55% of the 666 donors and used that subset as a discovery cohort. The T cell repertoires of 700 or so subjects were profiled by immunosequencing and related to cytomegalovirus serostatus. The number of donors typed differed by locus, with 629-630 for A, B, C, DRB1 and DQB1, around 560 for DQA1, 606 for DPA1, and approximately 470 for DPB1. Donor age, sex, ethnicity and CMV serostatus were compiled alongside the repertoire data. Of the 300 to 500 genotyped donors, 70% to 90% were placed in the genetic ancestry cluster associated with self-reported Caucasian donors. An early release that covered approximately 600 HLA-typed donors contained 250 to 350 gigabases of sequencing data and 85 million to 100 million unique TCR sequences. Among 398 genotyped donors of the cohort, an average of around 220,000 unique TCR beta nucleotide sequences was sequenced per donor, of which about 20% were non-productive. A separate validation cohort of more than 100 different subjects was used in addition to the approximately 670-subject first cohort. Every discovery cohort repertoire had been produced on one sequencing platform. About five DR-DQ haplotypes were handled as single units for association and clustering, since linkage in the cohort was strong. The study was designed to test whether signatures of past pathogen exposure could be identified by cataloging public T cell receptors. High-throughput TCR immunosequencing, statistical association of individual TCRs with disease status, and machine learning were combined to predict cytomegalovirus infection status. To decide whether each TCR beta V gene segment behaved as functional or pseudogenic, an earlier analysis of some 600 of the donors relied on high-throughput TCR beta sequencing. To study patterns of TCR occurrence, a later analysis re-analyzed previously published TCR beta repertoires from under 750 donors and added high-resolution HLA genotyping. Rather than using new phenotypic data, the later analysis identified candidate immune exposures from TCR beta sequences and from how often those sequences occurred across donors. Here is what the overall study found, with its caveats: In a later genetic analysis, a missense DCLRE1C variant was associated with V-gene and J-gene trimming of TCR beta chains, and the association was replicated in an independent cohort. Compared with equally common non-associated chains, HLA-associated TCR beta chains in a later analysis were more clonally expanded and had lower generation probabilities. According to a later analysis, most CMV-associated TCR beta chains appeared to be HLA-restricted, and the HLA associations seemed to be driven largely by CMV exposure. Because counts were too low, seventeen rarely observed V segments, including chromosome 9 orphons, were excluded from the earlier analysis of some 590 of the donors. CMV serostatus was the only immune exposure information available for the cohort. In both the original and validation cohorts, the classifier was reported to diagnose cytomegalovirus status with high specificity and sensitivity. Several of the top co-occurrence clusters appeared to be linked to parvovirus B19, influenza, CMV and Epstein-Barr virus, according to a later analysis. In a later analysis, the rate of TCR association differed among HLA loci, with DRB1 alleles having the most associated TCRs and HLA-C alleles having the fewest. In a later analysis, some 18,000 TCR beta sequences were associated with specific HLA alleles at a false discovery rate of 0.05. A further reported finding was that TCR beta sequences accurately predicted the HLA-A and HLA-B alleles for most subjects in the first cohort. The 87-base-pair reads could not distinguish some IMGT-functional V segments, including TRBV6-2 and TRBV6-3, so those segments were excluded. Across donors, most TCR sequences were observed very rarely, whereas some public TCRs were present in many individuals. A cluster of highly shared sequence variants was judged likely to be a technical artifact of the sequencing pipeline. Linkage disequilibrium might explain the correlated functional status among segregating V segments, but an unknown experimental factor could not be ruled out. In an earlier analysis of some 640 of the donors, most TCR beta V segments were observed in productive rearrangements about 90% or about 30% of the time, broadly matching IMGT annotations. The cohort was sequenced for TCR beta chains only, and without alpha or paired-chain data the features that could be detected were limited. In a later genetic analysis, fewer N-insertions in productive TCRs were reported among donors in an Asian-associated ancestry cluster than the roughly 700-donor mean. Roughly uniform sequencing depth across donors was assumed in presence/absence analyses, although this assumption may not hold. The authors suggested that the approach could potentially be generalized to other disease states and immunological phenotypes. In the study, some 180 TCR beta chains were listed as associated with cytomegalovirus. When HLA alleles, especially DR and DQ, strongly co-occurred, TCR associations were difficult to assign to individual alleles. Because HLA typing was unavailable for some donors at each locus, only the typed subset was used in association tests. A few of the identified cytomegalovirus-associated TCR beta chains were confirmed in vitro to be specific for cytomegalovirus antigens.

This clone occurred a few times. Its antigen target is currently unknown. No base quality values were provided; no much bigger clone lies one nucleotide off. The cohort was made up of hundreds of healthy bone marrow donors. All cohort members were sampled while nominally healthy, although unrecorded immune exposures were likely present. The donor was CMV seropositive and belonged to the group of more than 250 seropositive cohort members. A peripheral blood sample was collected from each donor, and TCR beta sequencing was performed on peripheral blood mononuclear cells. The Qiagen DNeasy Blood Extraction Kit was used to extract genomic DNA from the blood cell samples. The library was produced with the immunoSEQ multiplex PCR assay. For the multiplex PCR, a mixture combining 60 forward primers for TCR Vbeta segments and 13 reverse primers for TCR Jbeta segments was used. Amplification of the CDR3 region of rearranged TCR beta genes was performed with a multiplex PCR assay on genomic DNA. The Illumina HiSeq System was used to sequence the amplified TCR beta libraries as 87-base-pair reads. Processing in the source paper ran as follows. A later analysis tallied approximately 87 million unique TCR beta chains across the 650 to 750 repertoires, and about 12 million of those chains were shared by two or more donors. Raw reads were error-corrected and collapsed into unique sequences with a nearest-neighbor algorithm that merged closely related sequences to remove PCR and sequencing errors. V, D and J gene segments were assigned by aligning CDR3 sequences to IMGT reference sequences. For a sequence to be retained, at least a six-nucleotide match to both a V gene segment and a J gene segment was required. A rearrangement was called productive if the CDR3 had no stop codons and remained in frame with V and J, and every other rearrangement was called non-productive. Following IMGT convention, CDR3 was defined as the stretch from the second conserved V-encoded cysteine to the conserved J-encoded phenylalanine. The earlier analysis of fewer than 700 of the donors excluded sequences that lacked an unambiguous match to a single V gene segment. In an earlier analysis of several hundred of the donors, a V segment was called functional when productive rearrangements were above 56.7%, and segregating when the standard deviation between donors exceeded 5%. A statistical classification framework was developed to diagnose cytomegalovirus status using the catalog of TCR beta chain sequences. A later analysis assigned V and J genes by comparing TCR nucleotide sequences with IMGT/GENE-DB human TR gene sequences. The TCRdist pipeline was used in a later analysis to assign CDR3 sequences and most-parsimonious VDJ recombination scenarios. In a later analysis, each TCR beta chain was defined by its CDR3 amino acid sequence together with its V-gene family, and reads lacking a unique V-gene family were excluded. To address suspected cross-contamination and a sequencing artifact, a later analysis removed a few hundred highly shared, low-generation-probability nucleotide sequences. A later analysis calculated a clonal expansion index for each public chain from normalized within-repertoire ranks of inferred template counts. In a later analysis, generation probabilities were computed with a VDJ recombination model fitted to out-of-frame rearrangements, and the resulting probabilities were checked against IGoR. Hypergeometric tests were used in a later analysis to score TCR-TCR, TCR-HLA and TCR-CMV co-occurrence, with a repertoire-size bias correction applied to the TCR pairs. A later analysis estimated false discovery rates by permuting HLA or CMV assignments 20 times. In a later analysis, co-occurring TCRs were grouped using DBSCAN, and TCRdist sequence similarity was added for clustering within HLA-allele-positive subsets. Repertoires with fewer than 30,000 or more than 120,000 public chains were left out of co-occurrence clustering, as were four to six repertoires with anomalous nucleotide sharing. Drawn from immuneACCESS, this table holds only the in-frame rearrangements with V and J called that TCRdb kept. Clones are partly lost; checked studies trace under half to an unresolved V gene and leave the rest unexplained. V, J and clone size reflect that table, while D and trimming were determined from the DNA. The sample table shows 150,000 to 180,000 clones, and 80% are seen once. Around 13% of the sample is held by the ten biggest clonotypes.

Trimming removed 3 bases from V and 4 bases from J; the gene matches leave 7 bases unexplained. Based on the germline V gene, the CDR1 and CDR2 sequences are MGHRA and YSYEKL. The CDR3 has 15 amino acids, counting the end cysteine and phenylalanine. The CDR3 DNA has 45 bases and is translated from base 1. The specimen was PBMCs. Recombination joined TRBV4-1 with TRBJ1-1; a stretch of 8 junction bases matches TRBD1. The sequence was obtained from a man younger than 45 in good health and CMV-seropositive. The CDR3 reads CASSHTGGWGTEAFF. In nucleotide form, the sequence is TGCGCCAGCAGCCACACAGGGGGATGGGGCACTGAAGCTTTCTTT.